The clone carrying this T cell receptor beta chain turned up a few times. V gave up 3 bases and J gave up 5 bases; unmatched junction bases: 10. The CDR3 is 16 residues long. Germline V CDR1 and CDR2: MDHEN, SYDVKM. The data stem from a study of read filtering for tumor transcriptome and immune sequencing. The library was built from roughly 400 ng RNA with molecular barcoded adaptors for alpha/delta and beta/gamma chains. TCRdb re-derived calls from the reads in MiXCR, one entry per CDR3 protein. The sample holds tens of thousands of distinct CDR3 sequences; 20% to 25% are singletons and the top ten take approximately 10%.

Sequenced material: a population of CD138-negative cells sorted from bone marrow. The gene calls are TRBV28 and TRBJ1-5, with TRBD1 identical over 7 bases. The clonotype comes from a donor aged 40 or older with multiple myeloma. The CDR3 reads CASSLKFARGDQPQHF. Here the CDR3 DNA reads TGTGCCAGCAGTTTGAAATTTGCCAGGGGGGATCAGCCCCAGCATTTT.